The 8 T cell receptor beta chains reported below all come from one sample, sequenced in a study of Ad26.COV2.S vaccination and SARS-CoV-2 variants. TCRdb keeps only in-frame clones here, not all; method: immunoSEQ multiplex PCR. The sample includes about 410,000 clones, approximately 90% of them seen just once. Treatment: about 20 received Ad26.COV2.S at low or high dose, single or two shots; about 5 received placebo; per-sample allocation not given. The investigators took samples on day 63 after the first vaccine or placebo injection. Source: peripheral blood, taken in a trial of Ad26.COV2.S vaccine versus placebo. The receptors originated from a person between 18 and 59 years old who received the Ad26.COV2.S COVID-19 vaccine or a placebo.

The rearrangement joins TRBV5-1 to TRBJ2-1; 11 positions match TRBD1. The CDR3 spans 15 residues. Germline CDR1 is SGHRS and CDR2 is YFSETQ. V was clipped by 0 bases and J by 7 bases; unmatched bases: 3. The CDR3 spells CASSLAGTGGNEQFF. The CDR3, as DNA: TGCGCCAGCAGCTTGGCCGGGACAGGGGGAAATGAGCAGTTCTTC.

The CDR3 is CASSPLAGGDNEQFF. Here the CDR3 DNA reads TGTGCCAGCTCACCGCTAGCGGGGGGTGACAATGAGCAGTTCTTC. The gene calls are TRBV18 and TRBJ2-1, with 11 bases identical to TRBD2. The CDR3 consists of 15 residues. Germline V lookup: CDR1 KGHSH, CDR2 LQKENI. The trim removed 3 bases at V and 5 bases at J, leaving 3 bases unmatched.

The chain is built from TRBV5-1 and TRBJ2-7, with 11 nucleotides matching TRBD1. CDR1 SGHRS and CDR2 YFSETQ come from the germline V gene. The CDR3 has 16 residues. After removal of 6 bases from V and 4 bases from J, the junction contained 12 bases not matched to a gene. DNA for the CDR3: TGCGCCAGCAACGGCGGGACAGGGGGATCTGCGTACGAGCAGTACTTC. Residues: CASNGGTGGSAYEQYF.

The V gene is TRBV27, the J gene TRBJ2-3; perhaps D is TRBD1 or TRBD2 (5 bases each). Germline values: CDR1 MNHEY, CDR2 SMNVEV (reference sequence). The CDR3 has 15 amino acids. V lost 6 bases and J lost 5, with 18 bases in between. CDR3 residues: CASRPGTTAGDTQYF. The CDR3 bases are TGTGCCAGCAGGCCCGGGACCACGGCGGGAGATACGCAGTATTTT.

This chain uses TRBV10-3 with TRBJ2-7; 8 bases align to TRBD1. Germline assignment: CDR1 ENHRY and CDR2 SYGVKD. This CDR3 region has 17 residues. V lost 2 bases and J lost 6; bases outside the gene matches: 15. This chain's CDR3 is CAISEPGGGHGQGEQYF. CDR3 in DNA: TGTGCCATCAGTGAGCCTGGCGGTGGACACGGACAGGGCGAGCAGTACTTC.

The chain is built from TRBV6-6 and TRBJ1-6; D perhaps matches TRBD1 (5 bases). CDR3 length: 15 amino acids. Between the trimmed V and J ends, which lost 0 bases and 5 bases, there was a span of 8 bases. Germline assignment: CDR1 MNHNY and CDR2 SVGAGI (reference sequence). The CDR3, as DNA: TGTGCCAGCAGTTACTCGACAGATAATAATTCACCCCTCCACTTT. Protein product: CASSYSTDNNSPLHF.

This clone was seen a single time. The chain couples TRBV15 to TRBJ1-2, with 9 bases lining up with TRBD1. This CDR3 is built from 16 residues. The germline CDR1 and CDR2 sequences are LNHNV and YYDKDF (reference sequence). Trimming removed 3 bases from V and 3 bases from J; junction bases left unmatched: 8. CDR3 region: CATSRDRGLPDYGYTF. As DNA, the CDR3 is TGTGCCACCAGCAGGGACAGGGGACTACCGGACTATGGCTACACCTTC. The entire variable domain, with the rest obtained from reference TRBV15 and TRBJ1-2, is as follows: DAMVIQNPRYQVTQFGKPVTLSCSQTLNHNVMYWYQQKSSQAPKLLFHYYDKDFNNEADTPDNFQSRRPNTSFCFLDIRSPGLGDTAMYLCATSRDRGLPDYGYTFGSGTRLTVV.

J is TRBJ2-3 and V is TRBV3-1 (or the pseudogene TRBV3-2); 7 nucleotides agree with TRBD2. Germline CDR1 reads LGHDT; CDR2 reads YNNKEL (reference sequence). J lost 0 bases, V lost 0 bases, and 6 bases had no gene match. The CDR3 has 17 amino acids. The chain's CDR3 is CASSQEWDYPSTDTQYF. CDR3 nucleotide sequence: TGTGCCAGCAGCCAAGAGTGGGACTACCCTAGCACAGATACGCAGTATTTT.